This T cell receptor (beta chain) comes out of a study of low-dose radiotherapy and immunotherapy resistance in tumors. The junction had 6 bases not matched to a gene; V was cut back by 5 bases and J by 6 bases. CDR3 size: 13 residues. CDR1 is DFQATT, CDR2 SNEGSKA, per germline (reference sequence). The time point is: before trial treatment. The therapy administered to donors comprised nivolumab, ipilimumab, aspirin, low-dose cyclophosphamide and low-dose radiotherapy. This clonotype turned up a few times. With TRAV- and TRBV-specific primers, first-strand cDNA was made, covering the alpha and beta chains. The authors amplified TCRs for around 20 PCR cycles with a constant-region primer and a V-primer adapter. Using its own MiXCR run on the reads, TCRdb lists one record per CDR3 protein. Of around 90,000 distinct CDR3 sequences in the sample, approximately 17% are singletons; the top ten hold roughly 6%.

This TCR came from a male donor with prostate cancer. Sample: PBMCs, taken before treatment. This chain uses TRBV20-1 with TRBJ2-1; 8 bases agree with TRBD1. CDR3 in amino acids: CSALRDRFNEQFF. The CDR3 DNA is TGCAGTGCTCTCCGGGACAGGTTCAATGAGCAGTTCTTC.